A single sample is the source of the 10 T cell receptor beta chains below, sequenced in a study of blood T cell repertoires in COVID-19. Sequencing used immunoSEQ multiplex PCR; TCRdb keeps in-frame clones, though not all of them. Among approximately 350,000 clones listed, about four fifths were seen once. Sample: PBMCs or T cells enriched from blood (not recorded which). All receptors derive from a woman aged 45 to 65 who had recovered from COVID-19.

CDR3 in amino acids: CASSLSVFSEQYF. The CDR3 DNA sequence: TGTGCCAGCAGCTTATCGGTTTTCTCGGAGCAGTACTTC. J is TRBJ2-7 and V is TRBV7-6; D is unresolved. Germline V CDR1 and CDR2: SGHVS, FNYEAQ. V lost 2 bases and J lost 7, with 12 bases in between. The CDR3 runs to 13 residues.

The sample holds one count of this clone. This chain joins TRBV5-1 and TRBJ1-5; 8 positions match TRBD1. The CDR3 loop spans 17 amino acids. The ends lost 0 bases at V and 6 bases at J; junction bases unmatched: 11. CDR1 is SGHRS and CDR2 is YFSETQ in the germline V gene. CDR3 DNA: TGCGCCAGCAGCTTGGGATCAGGGGGCGCCTCCGGTCAGCCCCAGCATTTT. Amino acid sequence: CASSLGSGGASGQPQHF.

V is TRBV11-3 and J is TRBJ2-6, with D possibly being TRBD1 (5 bases). V lost 2 bases and J lost 4, with 9 bases in between. The V gene's germline CDR1 is SGHNT and CDR2 YENEEA. The CDR3 has 15 amino acids. In DNA form, the CDR3 reads TGTGCCAGCAGCTTAAGGGGTTCCGGGGCCAACGTCCTGACTTTC. It yields the protein CASSLRGSGANVLTF. The entire variable domain, with the rest obtained from reference TRBV11-3 and TRBJ2-6, is as follows: EAGVVQSPRYKIIEKKQPVAFWCNPISGHNTLYWYLQNLGQGPELLIRYENEEAVDDSQLPKDRFSAERLKGVDSTLKIQPAELGDSAVYLCASSLRGSGANVLTFGAGSRLTVL.

The chain is built from TRBV4-2 and TRBJ2-7; 10 nucleotides align to TRBD1. CDR1 and CDR2 from the germline V gene are LGHNA and YNFKEQ. The J segment lost 5 bases and the V segment lost 0 bases, leaving 16 bases of the junction unmatched. CDR3 length: 19 amino acids. The CDR3 reads CASSQDIGGGQGNSHEQYF. In nucleotides, the CDR3 is TGTGCCAGCAGCCAAGATATAGGGGGGGGACAGGGGAATTCCCACGAGCAGTACTTC.

This clone was recorded a few times. The chain has TRBV5-1 and TRBJ1-4; weak D call: TRBD1 (6 bases). Trimming removed 2 bases at V and 13 bases at J, with 21 bases between. Germline CDR1 reads SGHRS; CDR2 reads YFSETQ. The CDR3 is 15 amino acids. The CDR3: CASSLGTRDIGGLFF. The DNA of the CDR3 is TGCGCCAGCAGCTTAGGGACAAGGGATATCGGAGGACTGTTTTTT.

The chain combines TRBV29-1 with TRBJ2-1; TRBD1 is a possible D gene (5 bases). The V gene lost 4 bases and the J gene lost 2 bases, with 9 bases spanning the gap. The V gene's germline CDR1 is SQVTM and CDR2 ANQGSEA. This CDR3 has 13 residues. DNA for the CDR3: TGCAGCGTTGGGGGCGAGGCCTACAATGAGCAGTTCTTC. It is translated as CSVGGEAYNEQFF.

A few counts support this clone. The chain couples TRBV6-5 to TRBJ2-3; 9 positions match TRBD2. The CDR3 consists of 16 residues. Germline loops: CDR1 MNHEY, CDR2 SVGAGI. V trimming: 2 bases; J trimming: 4 bases; junction bases outside the gene matches: 7. This CDR3 reads CASSYVGGRAADTQYF. In DNA, the CDR3 is TGTGCCAGCAGTTACGTTGGCGGGAGGGCCGCAGATACGCAGTATTTT.

The chain couples TRBV11-1 to TRBJ2-7, with D maybe TRBD2 (5 bases). The CDR3 has 13 amino acids. The V gene's germline CDR1 is SGHAT and CDR2 FQDESV (reference sequence). The V and J ends lost 5 bases and 6 bases respectively, with 14 bases between them. This chain's CDR3 is CASSPLDSVEQYF. The CDR3 DNA follows: TGTGCCAGCAGCCCCTTGGATAGCGTCGAGCAGTACTTC.

The V call is TRBV27, the J call TRBJ2-7; 9 nucleotides align to TRBD2. Germline V gives CDR1 MNHEY, CDR2 SMNVEV (reference sequence). After removal of 2 bases from V and 1 base from J, the junction contained 6 bases not matched to a gene. There are 16 residues in the CDR3. The CDR3 coding sequence is TGTGCCAGCAGTTTAGGGTCTAGCGGGATTTCCTACGAGCAGTACTTC. Its protein is CASSLGSSGISYEQYF.

Only one count was recorded for this clone. This chain connects TRBV28 to TRBJ1-2, with 7 bases identical to TRBD1. The CDR3 is 17 amino acids. V lost 2 bases and J lost 1; bases outside the gene matches: 10. Germline-derived CDR1 and CDR2 are MDHEN and SYDVKM. The CDR3 protein is CASSLGGTVQFNYGYTF. The CDR3, as DNA: TGTGCCAGCAGTTTAGGAGGGACAGTACAATTTAACTATGGCTACACCTTC.